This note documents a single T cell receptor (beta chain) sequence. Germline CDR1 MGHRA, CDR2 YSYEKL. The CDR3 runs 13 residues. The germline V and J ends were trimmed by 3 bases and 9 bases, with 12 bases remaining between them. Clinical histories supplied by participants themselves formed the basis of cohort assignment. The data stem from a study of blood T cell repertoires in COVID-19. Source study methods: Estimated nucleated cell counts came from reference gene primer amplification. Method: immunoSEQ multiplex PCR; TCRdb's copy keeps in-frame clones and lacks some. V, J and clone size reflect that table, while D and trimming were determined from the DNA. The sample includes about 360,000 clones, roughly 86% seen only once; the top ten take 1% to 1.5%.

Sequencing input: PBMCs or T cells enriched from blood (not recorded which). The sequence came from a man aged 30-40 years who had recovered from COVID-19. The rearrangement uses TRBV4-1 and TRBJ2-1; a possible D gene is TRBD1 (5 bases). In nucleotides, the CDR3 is TGCGCCAGCAGCCAGCTACAGGTACTTGAGCAGTTCTTC. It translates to CASSQLQVLEQFF.